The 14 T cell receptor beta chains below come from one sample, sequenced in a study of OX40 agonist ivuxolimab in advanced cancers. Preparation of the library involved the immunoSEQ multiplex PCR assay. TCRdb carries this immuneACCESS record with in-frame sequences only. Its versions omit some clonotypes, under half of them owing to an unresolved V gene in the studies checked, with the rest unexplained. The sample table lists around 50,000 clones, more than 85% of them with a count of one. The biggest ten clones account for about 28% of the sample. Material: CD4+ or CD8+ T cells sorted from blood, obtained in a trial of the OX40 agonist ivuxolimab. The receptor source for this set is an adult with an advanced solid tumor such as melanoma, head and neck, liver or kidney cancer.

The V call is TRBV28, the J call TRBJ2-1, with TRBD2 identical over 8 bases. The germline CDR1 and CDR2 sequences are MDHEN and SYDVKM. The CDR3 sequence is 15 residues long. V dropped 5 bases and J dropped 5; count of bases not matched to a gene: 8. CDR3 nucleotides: TGTGCCAGCAGTCAGACAGGACTAGCAAACAATGAGCAGTTCTTC. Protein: CASSQTGLANNEQFF.

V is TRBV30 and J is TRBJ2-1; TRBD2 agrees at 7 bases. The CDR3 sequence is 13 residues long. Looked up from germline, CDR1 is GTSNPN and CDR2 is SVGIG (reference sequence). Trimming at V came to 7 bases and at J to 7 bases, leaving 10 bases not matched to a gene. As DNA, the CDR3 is TGTGCCTTCTTGGCGGGGGAGTGGAATGAGCAGTTCTTC. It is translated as CAFLAGEWNEQFF.

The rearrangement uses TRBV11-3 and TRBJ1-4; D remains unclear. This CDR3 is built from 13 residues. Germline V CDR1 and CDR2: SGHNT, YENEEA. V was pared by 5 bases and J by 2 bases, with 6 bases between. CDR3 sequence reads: CASSQSTNEKLFF. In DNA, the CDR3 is TGTGCCAGCAGCCAAAGTACTAATGAAAAACTGTTTTTT.

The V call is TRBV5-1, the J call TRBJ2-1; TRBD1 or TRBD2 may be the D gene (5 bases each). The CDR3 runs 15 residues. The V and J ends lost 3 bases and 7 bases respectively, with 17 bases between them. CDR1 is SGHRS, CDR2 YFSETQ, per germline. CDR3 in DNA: TGCGCCAGCAGCTCGGCTACCAATTGGGGGAATGAGCAGTTCTTC. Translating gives CASSSATNWGNEQFF.

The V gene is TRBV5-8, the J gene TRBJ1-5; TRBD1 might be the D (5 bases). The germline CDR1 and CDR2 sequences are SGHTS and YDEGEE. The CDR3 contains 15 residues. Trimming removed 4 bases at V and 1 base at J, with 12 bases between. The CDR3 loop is CASSHETVSNQPQHF. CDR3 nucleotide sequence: TGTGCCAGCAGCCACGAGACAGTGAGCAATCAGCCCCAGCATTTT. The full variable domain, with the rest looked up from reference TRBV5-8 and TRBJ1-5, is EAGVTQSPTHLIKTRGQQATLRCSPISGHTSVYWYQQALGLGLQFLLWYDEGEERNRGNFPPRFSGRQFPNYSSELNVNALELEDSALYLCASSHETVSNQPQHFGDGTRLSIL.

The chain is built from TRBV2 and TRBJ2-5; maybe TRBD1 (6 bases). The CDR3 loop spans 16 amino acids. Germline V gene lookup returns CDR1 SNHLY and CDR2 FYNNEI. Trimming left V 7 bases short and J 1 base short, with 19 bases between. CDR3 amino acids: CASTNGGLGFQETQYF. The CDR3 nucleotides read TGTGCCAGCACCAATGGGGGCTTGGGATTCCAAGAGACCCAGTACTTC.

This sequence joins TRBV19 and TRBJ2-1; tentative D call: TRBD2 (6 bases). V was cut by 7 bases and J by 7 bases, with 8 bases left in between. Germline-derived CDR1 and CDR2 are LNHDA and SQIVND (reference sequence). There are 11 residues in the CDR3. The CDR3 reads CASTGENEQFF. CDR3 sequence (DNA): TGTGCCAGTACGGGGGAGAATGAGCAGTTCTTC.

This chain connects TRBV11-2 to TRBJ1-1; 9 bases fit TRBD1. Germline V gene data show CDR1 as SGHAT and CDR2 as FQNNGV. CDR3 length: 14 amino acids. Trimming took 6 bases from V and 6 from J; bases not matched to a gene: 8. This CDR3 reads CASSSGQGLPEAFF. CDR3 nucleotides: TGTGCCAGCAGTTCGGGACAGGGCCTGCCTGAAGCTTTCTTT.

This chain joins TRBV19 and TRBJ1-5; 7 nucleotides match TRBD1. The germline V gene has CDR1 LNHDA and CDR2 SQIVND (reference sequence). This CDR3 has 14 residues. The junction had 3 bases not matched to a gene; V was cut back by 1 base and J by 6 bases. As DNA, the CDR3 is TGTGCCAGTAGTATAGGCCAGGGGGTTCAGCCCCAGCATTTT. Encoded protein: CASSIGQGVQPQHF.

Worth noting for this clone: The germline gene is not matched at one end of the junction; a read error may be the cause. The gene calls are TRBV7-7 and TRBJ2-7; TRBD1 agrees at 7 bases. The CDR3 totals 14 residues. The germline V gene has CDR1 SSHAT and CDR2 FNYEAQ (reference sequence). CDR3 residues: CASSLAQGDYEQYF. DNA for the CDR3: TGTGCTAGCAGCTTAGCCCAGGGGGATTACGAGCAGTACTTC.

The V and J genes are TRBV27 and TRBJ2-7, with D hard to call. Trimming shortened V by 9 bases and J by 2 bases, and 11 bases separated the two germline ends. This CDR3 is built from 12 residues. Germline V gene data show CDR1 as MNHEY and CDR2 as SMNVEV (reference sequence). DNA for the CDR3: TGTGCCAGTTATGACGTCCCCTACGAGCAGTACTTC. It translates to CASYDVPYEQYF.

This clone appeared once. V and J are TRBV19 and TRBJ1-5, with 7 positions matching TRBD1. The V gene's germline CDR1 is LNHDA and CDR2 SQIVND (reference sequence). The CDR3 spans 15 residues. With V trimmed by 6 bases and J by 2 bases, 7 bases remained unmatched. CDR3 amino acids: CASSPTGLGNQPQHF. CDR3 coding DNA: TGTGCCAGTAGCCCGACAGGGTTGGGCAATCAGCCCCAGCATTTT.

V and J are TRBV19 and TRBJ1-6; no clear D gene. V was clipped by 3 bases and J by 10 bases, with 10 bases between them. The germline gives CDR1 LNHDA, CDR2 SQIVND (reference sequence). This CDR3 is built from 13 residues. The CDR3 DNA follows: TGTGCCAGTAGTATCGTAGCGGAGTCACCCCTCCACTTT. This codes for CASSIVAESPLHF. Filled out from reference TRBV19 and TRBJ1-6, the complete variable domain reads DGGITQSPKYLFRKEGQNVTLSCEQNLNHDAMYWYRQDPGQGLRLIYYSQIVNDFQKGDIAEGYSVSREKKESFPLTVTSAQKNPTAFYLCASSIVAESPLHFGNGTRLTVT.

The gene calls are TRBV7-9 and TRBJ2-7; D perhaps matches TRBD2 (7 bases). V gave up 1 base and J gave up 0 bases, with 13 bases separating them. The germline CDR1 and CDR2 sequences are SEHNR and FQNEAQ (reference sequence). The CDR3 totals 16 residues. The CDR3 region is CASSLVGRGASYEQYF. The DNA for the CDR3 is TGTGCCAGCAGCTTAGTCGGCCGGGGGGCCTCCTACGAGCAGTACTTC.